Each of the 4 T cell receptor beta chains below was sequenced from the same sample in a study of OX40 agonist ivuxolimab in advanced cancers. TCRdb's copy holds only in-frame clones and misses some; the assay was immunoSEQ multiplex PCR. The data show some 99,000 clones, approximately 94% seen once. Sequences were derived from CD4+ or CD8+ T cells sorted from blood, sampled in a trial of the OX40 agonist ivuxolimab. These receptors all come from an adult with an advanced solid tumor such as melanoma, head and neck, liver or kidney cancer.

The rearrangement joins TRBV6-6 to TRBJ2-3; D gene unclear. V gave up 1 base and J gave up 2 bases, with 1 base separating them. The CDR3 runs to 12 residues. CDR1 is MNHNY, CDR2 SVGAGI, per germline (reference sequence). The CDR3 bases are TGTGCCAGCAGTTACTACACAGATACGCAGTATTTT. Translated: CASSYYTDTQYF.

This chain links TRBV28 with TRBJ1-4; the match to TRBD1 covers 8 bases. V trimming: 4 bases; J trimming: 3 bases; junction bases outside the gene matches: 7. CDR3 size: 16 residues. Germline CDR1 is MDHEN and CDR2 is SYDVKM. CDR3 residues: CASSSAGGAPNEKLFF. The CDR3 bases are TGTGCCAGCAGTTCGGCAGGGGGCGCTCCTAATGAAAAACTGTTTTTT.

This sequence joins TRBV5-6 and TRBJ2-5, with 8 positions matching TRBD1. V was clipped by 4 bases and J by 2 bases; unmatched bases: 10. CDR1 is SGHDT and CDR2 is YYEEEE in the germline V gene. This CDR3 contains 16 residues. This CDR3 is CASSPDVRGHQETQYF. The DNA for the CDR3 is TGTGCCAGCAGCCCGGATGTCAGGGGGCATCAAGAGACCCAGTACTTC.

The genes are TRBV6-5 and TRBJ1-4; D call uncertain. This CDR3 has 15 amino acids. Germline-derived CDR1 and CDR2 are MNHEY and SVGAGI. Trimming took off 4 bases at V and 7 bases at J, with 16 bases between the two ends. In DNA, the CDR3 is TGTGCCAGCAGTTTCATACGGTCCAGCGGTGAAAAACTGTTTTTT. Encoded protein: CASSFIRSSGEKLFF.